The clone carrying this T cell receptor beta chain was detected only a few times. Germline is not matched at one junction end, which may reflect a read error. This specimen belongs to a study of tumor-infiltrating lymphocytes in primary liver carcinoma. The germline V gene encodes CDR1 MNHEY and CDR2 SVGEGT. The CDR3 has 14 residues. Starting material of around 460 ng total RNA yielded TCR beta cDNA via a constant-region primer. Slightly modified ARM-PCR served as the procedure for the TCR beta libraries. These libraries came from three rounds of nested multiplex PCR. TRBV1-TRBV30 forward primers paired with a C-beta reverse primer drove the first two PCR rounds, roughly 9 cycles each. TCRdb analysed the multiplex PCR reads with MiXCR anew, one entry per CDR3 protein. This sample has 150,000 to 200,000 distinct CDR3 sequences; over 45% occur once, and the top ten carry approximately 65%. Extraction also yielded germline DNA, while blood RNA was obtained from unsorted whole blood.

This rearrangement joins TRBV6-2 or TRBV6-3 to TRBJ2-1; perhaps TRBD2 as D (5 bases). This clonotype originated in a man aged 35-49 years with primary liver carcinoma and hepatitis B virus infection. Sequencing input: peripheral blood. CDR3 region: CASSSEDSHNEQFF. Written as DNA, the CDR3 is TGTGCCAGCAGTTCAGAGGACTCCCACAATGAGCAGTTCTTC.